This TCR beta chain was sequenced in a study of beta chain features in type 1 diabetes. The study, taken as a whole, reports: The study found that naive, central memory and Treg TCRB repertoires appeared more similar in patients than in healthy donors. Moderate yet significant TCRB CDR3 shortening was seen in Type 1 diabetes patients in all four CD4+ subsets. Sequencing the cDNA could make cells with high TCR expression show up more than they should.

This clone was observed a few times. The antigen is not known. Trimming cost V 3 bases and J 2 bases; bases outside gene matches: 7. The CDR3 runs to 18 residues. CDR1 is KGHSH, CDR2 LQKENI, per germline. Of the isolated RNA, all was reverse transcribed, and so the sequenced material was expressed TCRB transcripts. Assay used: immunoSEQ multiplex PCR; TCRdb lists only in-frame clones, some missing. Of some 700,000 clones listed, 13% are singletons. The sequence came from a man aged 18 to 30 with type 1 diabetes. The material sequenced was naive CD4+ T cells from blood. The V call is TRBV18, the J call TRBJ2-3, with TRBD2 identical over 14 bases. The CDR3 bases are TGTGCCAGCTCACCCAGGACTAGCGGGGGGCAGATCACAGATACGCAGTATTTT. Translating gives CASSPRTSGGQITDTQYF.